A selection of T cell receptor beta chains follows, all from one sample in a study of T cell responses to AZD1222 COVID-19 vaccine. TCRdb keeps only in-frame clones here, not all; method: immunoSEQ multiplex PCR. The data contain roughly 80,000 clones, just over 90% of them singletons. The material was peripheral blood, obtained 28 days after the second AZD1222 dose. These TCRs come from an adult who received the AZD1222 COVID-19 vaccine. Both conserved end residues are part of each CDR3. The order of the fields is V gene, CDR3 protein.

TRBV30	CAWSPSGLNEKLFF
TRBV30	CAWTPLRGSADTQYF
TRBV11-2	CASSGTFPAADPFF
TRBV7-2	CASSLGLSPYEQYF
TRBV7-7	CALRSRDGNQPQHF
TRBV5-6	CASSLTSGSDKAFF
TRBV5-6	CASVRGEFYGYTF
TRBV10-3	CAISEGAINEKLFF
TRBV4-1	CASSHFGQGGNTEAFF
TRBV7-3	CASSLGTGINTDTQYF
TRBV30	CAWSTGGGYTF
TRBV9	CASSSGDSGNYGYTF
TRBV7-8	CASRLTGRNSPLHF
TRBV20-1	CSASLDRNTEAFF
TRBV19	CATREIQGGNEQFF
TRBV6-1	CASSEGTIKGGWGSTEAFF
TRBV9	CASSVGGGGEAFF
TRBV2	CASTIGQPGNTIYF
TRBV6-2/TRBV6-3	CASSYPRHGGRETLRIF
TRBV11-2	CASSFGESSGANVLTF
TRBV30	CAWGPGAGEKLFF
TRBV2	CASSGQGVRTEAFF
TRBV9	CASSVRQGGWTDTQYF
TRBV9	CASSVASVNTGELFF
TRBV7-3	CASSQTRDTEAFF
TRBV7-2	CASSTQWGSEAFF
TRBV12-5	CASGLGAGGSFYNEQFF
TRBV19	CASSKPGANVLTF
TRBV11-2	CASSLESRPSGGYTF
TRBV5-1	CASSLVDSLDGNTIYF
TRBV4-2	CASSLRFGDEQFF
TRBV7-9	CASRSGLEGGNEQFF
TRBV29-1	CSVRQLANTGELFF
TRBV11-1	CASSSLAGVNEQFF
TRBV7-8	CASSLAADQPQHF
TRBV9	CASSNGQGAAGDGYTF
TRBV4-3	CASSQDPGAGETQYF
TRBV30	CAWSTDSSSGNTIYF
TRBV5-4	CASLAGGPATSTDTQYF
TRBV2	CASRAPQVGGEQYF
TRBV7-9	CASSKNLARPEQFF
TRBV18	CASSPPAGGNEKLFF
TRBV6-5	CATRRGSNSPLHF
TRBV5-1	CASSLMVGSYNEQFF
TRBV5-4	CASSFPSSYEQYF
TRBV3-1/TRBV3-2	CASSQDSSQPQHF
TRBV28	CASSSPGVGTEAFF